This TCR beta chain was found in a study of cytotoxic CD8 clonotypes in ibrutinib-treated CLL. Investigators sought sequencing depths of between 1 in 200,000 and 1 in 1 million T cells. Profiled with immunoSEQ multiplex PCR; TCRdb holds only in-frame clones, not every one. This table holds some 300,000 clones, roughly 80% found once. Trimming removed 1 base from V and 5 bases from J, with 11 bases in between. Germline V lookup: CDR1 SGHDN, CDR2 FVKESK. CDR3 length: 14 residues. The sequence was collected from a human donor with chronic lymphocytic leukemia. This specimen consisted of PBMCs, obtained before ibrutinib treatment. The chain joins TRBV14 to TRBJ1-1; D remains ambiguous. The CDR3 sequence is CASSQVGGWTEAFF. In DNA, the CDR3 is TGTGCCAGCAGCCAAGTTGGAGGCTGGACTGAAGCTTTCTTT.